The present T cell receptor (beta chain) was sequenced within a study of blood T cell repertoires in COVID-19. Points on this clone: Other DNA sequences in the sample encode the same CDR3.

Original processing notes: Estimates of nucleated cell counts were drawn from the amplification of reference gene primers. Some clones are missing from TCRdb's copy, which holds only in-frame ones; the method was immunoSEQ multiplex PCR. V and J calls and clone size are as listed in that table; D and trimming were resolved from the DNA. In the table there are 200,000 to 250,000 clones, 80% to 90% of which are singletons. Participants were aged roughly 18 to 89 years from roughly 25 US areas. Participants' reported clinical history set cohort assignment. For recovered donors of Cohort 3, there were two negative PCRs, clearance, or symptom resolution. The V end was cut by 6 bases, the J end by 1 base, with 9 bases between. This CDR3 region has 13 residues. The germline gives CDR1 MNHEY, CDR2 SVGEGT.

This receptor was obtained from a young man who had recovered from COVID-19. This rearrangement joins TRBV6-2 or TRBV6-3 to TRBJ1-1; no clear D. Sequences were obtained from PBMCs or T cells enriched from blood (not recorded which). The CDR3 reads CASSETENTEAFF. The CDR3 nucleotides read TGTGCCAGCAGCGAAACAGAGAACACTGAAGCTTTCTTT.